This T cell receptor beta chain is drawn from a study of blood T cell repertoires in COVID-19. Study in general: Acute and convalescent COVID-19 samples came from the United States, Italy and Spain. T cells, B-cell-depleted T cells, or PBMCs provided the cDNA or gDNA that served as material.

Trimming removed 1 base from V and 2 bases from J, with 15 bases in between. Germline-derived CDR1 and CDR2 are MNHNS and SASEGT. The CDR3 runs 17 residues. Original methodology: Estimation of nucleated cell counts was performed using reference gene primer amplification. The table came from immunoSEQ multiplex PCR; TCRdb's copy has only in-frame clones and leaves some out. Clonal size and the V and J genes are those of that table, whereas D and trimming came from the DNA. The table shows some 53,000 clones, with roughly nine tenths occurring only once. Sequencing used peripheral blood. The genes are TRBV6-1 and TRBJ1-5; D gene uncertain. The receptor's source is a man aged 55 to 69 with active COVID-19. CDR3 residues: CASSEGSVIFGNQPQHF. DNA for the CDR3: TGTGCCAGCAGTGAAGGGTCAGTAATATTTGGCAATCAGCCCCAGCATTTT.